This T cell receptor beta chain was obtained from a study of T cell changes during pregnancy in multiple sclerosis. Data came from immunoSEQ multiplex PCR; TCRdb stores just in-frame clones and leaves some out. The sample lists around 130,000 clones; about 95% were seen once. V was cut by 0 bases and J by 1 base, with 9 bases left in between. Per the germline V gene, CDR1 is LNHDA and CDR2 is SQIVND (reference sequence). The CDR3 length is 15 residues. V is TRBV19 and J is TRBJ2-5, with a tentative D call TRBD2 (5 bases). The sequencing here drew on peripheral blood, taken after pregnancy. This TCR came from a female donor with multiple sclerosis, enrolled in a pregnancy study. CDR3 in amino acids: CASSIDSGIQETQYF. CDR3 coding DNA: TGTGCCAGTAGTATAGATTCGGGGATCCAAGAGACCCAGTACTTC.